These 27 T cell receptor beta chains share one sample of origin, sequenced in a study of blood T cell repertoires in COVID-19. The data were produced by immunoSEQ multiplex PCR, yet TCRdb's version contains in-frame clones alone and is incomplete. Of about 160,000 clones listed, approximately 88% were seen once; the top ten hold roughly 4%. The sequenced material came from peripheral blood. Source of these receptors: an older woman who had recovered from COVID-19.

The rearrangement joins TRBV7-9 to TRBJ2-1; TRBD2 matches 8 bases. The CDR3 has 15 residues. CDR1 and CDR2 (germline): SEHNR, FQNEAQ (reference sequence). The V and J ends lost 7 bases and 4 bases, in that order; junction bases with no gene match: 9. The CDR3 DNA reads TGTGCCAGCACCGTAGGAGCGGGGGTTTACAATGAGCAGTTCTTC. This sequence encodes CASTVGAGVYNEQFF.

This sequence joins TRBV2 and TRBJ2-7; TRBD1 matches at 8 bases. The CDR3 totals 13 residues. Germline assignment: CDR1 SNHLY and CDR2 FYNNEI. V shed 10 bases, J shed 6 bases, and the junction held 11 bases outside the gene matches. The CDR3 is CATSGQGGGEQYF. DNA for the CDR3: TGTGCCACCTCAGGACAGGGAGGTGGCGAGCAGTACTTC.

The chain links TRBV5-3 to TRBJ2-7; 7 bases are a match to TRBD2. TRBV5-3 is treated as an ORF (open reading frame) with a function not yet certain. The J segment lost 7 bases and the V segment lost 5 bases, leaving 9 bases of the junction unmatched. The CDR3 extends over 13 amino acids. The chain's CDR3 is CARRGEAGKEQYF. The CDR3 DNA follows: TGTGCCAGAAGGGGCGAAGCGGGGAAGGAGCAGTACTTC.

The chain joins TRBV9 to TRBJ2-2, with 8 bases matching TRBD1. Germline CDR1 reads SGDLS; CDR2 reads YYNGEE. After removal of 4 bases from V and 3 bases from J, the junction contained 5 bases not matched to a gene. The CDR3 is made up of 15 amino acids. DNA of the CDR3: TGTGCCAGCAGCCCTCGGGACAGGTACACCGGGGAGCTGTTTTTT. This translates into CASSPRDRYTGELFF.

In this sample, this clone turned up once. This chain joins TRBV19 and TRBJ1-1; no reliable D call. Trimming took off 3 bases at V and 4 bases at J, with 15 bases between the two ends. There are 15 residues in the CDR3. Germline-derived CDR1 and CDR2 are LNHDA and SQIVND (reference sequence). DNA for the CDR3: TGTGCCAGTAGTATGGTGGAGGGAGGGAGCACTGAAGCTTTCTTT. Amino acid sequence: CASSMVEGGSTEAFF.

This clone has a single count. The CDR3 DNA reads TGTGCCAGCAGACCCGGAGCGGGGCCCGGCTACACCTTC. Translation: CASRPGAGPGYTF. V usage is TRBV28 and J usage is TRBJ1-2, with D possibly TRBD1 on 5 matching bases. Trimming took 6 bases from V and 8 from J, leaving 16 bases between them. CDR3 length equals 13 residues. The germline gives CDR1 MDHEN, CDR2 SYDVKM.

This chain joins TRBV12-3 or TRBV12-4 and TRBJ2-3; D gene uncertain. Trimming cost V 2 bases and J 5 bases, with 5 bases left between them. This CDR3 spans 12 amino acids. CDR3 coding DNA: TGTGCCAGCAGTTTAAATAGAGATACGCAGTATTTT. This gives the protein CASSLNRDTQYF.

This clone was seen a few times. The chain is built from TRBV28 and TRBJ1-2, with D tentatively TRBD1 (5 bases). V lost 6 bases and J 5 bases, leaving 19 bases between the germline ends. Germline V lookup: CDR1 MDHEN, CDR2 SYDVKM. The CDR3 loop spans 15 amino acids. CDR3 protein: CASSSAWDRGYGYTF. In DNA, the CDR3 is TGTGCCAGCAGCTCGGCGTGGGACCGGGGGTATGGCTACACCTTC.

The chain carries TRBV27 and TRBJ2-2; D ambiguous. CDR1 and CDR2 (germline): MNHEY, SMNVEV (reference sequence). CDR3 length: 14 residues. V gave up 0 bases and J gave up 8 bases, with 10 bases separating them. The CDR3 DNA is TGTGCCAGCAGTTTATCGGCCGGCAGGGGGGAGCTGTTTTTT. It is translated as CASSLSAGRGELFF.

CDR3 sequence: CASSSGQMNTEAFF. CDR3 nucleotides: TGTGCCAGCAGTAGTGGGCAGATGAACACTGAAGCTTTCTTT. V and J are TRBV3-1 (or the pseudogene TRBV3-2) and TRBJ1-1, with no clear D. CDR1 is LGHDT, CDR2 YNNKEL, per germline (reference sequence). Trimming shortened V by 6 bases and J by 0 bases, and 11 bases separated the two germline ends. This CDR3 has 14 amino acids.

The chain joins TRBV28 to TRBJ2-2, with D maybe TRBD1 (5 bases). The CDR3 spans 16 residues. Germline CDR1 MDHEN, CDR2 SYDVKM. Trimming pared 3 bases from V and 6 bases from J, leaving 17 bases between. The CDR3 reads CASSLSSGSGPGELFF. CDR3 coding DNA: TGTGCCAGCAGTTTGAGCTCAGGGTCAGGACCCGGGGAGCTGTTTTTT.

The V call is TRBV6-6, the J call TRBJ1-5; TRBD1 might be the D (5 bases). Germline CDR1 MNHNY, CDR2 SVGAGI (reference sequence). V gave up 6 bases and J gave up 7 bases, with 16 bases separating them. The CDR3 has 14 amino acids. CDR3 loop: CASRPSSAGQPQHF. The CDR3 DNA is TGTGCCAGCAGGCCTTCTTCCGCAGGGCAGCCCCAGCATTTT.

The rearrangement uses TRBV9 and TRBJ2-5; 10 bases line up with TRBD2. The V gene end was trimmed by 5 bases and the J gene end by 4 bases; junction bases not matched to a gene: 8. From germline, CDR1 is SGDLS and CDR2 YYNGEE. CDR3 size: 15 residues. CDR3 bases: TGTGCCAGCAGTGGAGCGGGGGGGGCCTTAGAGACCCAGTACTTC. It codes for CASSGAGGALETQYF.

This sequence joins TRBV19 and TRBJ1-1, with TRBD1 matching 9 bases. V trimming: 1 base; J trimming: 5 bases; junction bases outside the gene matches: 8. The CDR3 covers 16 residues. Germline assignment: CDR1 LNHDA and CDR2 SQIVND (reference sequence). CDR3 bases: TGTGCCAGTAGTATAGGGGGACAGGGTCGGATAACTGAAGCTTTCTTT. Protein: CASSIGGQGRITEAFF. Complete variable domain (other parts from reference TRBV19 and TRBJ1-1): DGGITQSPKYLFRKEGQNVTLSCEQNLNHDAMYWYRQDPGQGLRLIYYSQIVNDFQKGDIAEGYSVSREKKESFPLTVTSAQKNPTAFYLCASSIGGQGRITEAFFGQGTRLTVV.

J is TRBJ2-5 and V is TRBV7-8; maybe TRBD2 (5 bases). Germline lookup yields CDR1 SGHVS and CDR2 FQNEAQ. The CDR3 runs 14 residues. V was cut by 2 bases and J by 5 bases, with 12 bases left in between. The CDR3, as DNA: TGTGCCAGCAGCTTACGGGGATCCGAGGAGACCCAGTACTTC. This gives the protein CASSLRGSEETQYF.

The sample holds a few counts of this clone. The chain joins TRBV9 to TRBJ2-2; the match to TRBD1 covers 10 bases. Germline V gene lookup returns CDR1 SGDLS and CDR2 YYNGEE. This CDR3 region has 16 residues. V shed 4 bases and J 5 bases; nucleotides not matched to a gene: 8. The CDR3 DNA follows: TGTGCCAGCAGCTTGACAGGGGGCGCGGGAACCGGGGAGCTGTTTTTT. This gives the protein CASSLTGGAGTGELFF. Based on the CDR3 plus reference TRBV9 and TRBJ2-2, the full variable domain is DSGVTQTPKHLITATGQRVTLRCSPRSGDLSVYWYQQSLDQGLQFLIQYYNGEERAKGNILERFSAQQFPDLHSELNLSSLELGDSALYFCASSLTGGAGTGELFFGEGSRLTVL.

This sequence joins TRBV6-5 and TRBJ2-3; 7 bases are shared with TRBD1. With 5 bases clipped from V and 2 bases from J, the junction kept 4 bases outside the gene matches. The CDR3 length is 14 residues. Germline CDR1 is MNHEY and CDR2 is SVGAGI. CDR3 DNA sequence: TGTGCCAGCAGTCTCACAGGGGTCACAGATACGCAGTATTTT. Amino acid sequence: CASSLTGVTDTQYF.

This clone was seen once. The genes are TRBV9 and TRBJ2-5; no clear D gene. Germline V lookup: CDR1 SGDLS, CDR2 YYNGEE. V was trimmed by 4 bases and J by 5 bases, leaving 12 bases between them. The CDR3 has 13 amino acids. For the CDR3, the DNA is TGTGCCAGCAGCCCCGGGTGGATGGAGACCCAGTACTTC. Residues: CASSPGWMETQYF. The entire variable domain, with the rest obtained from reference TRBV9 and TRBJ2-5, is as follows: DSGVTQTPKHLITATGQRVTLRCSPRSGDLSVYWYQQSLDQGLQFLIQYYNGEERAKGNILERFSAQQFPDLHSELNLSSLELGDSALYFCASSPGWMETQYFGPGTRLLVL.

This clone was recorded only once. The rearrangement links TRBV3-1 (or the pseudogene TRBV3-2) to TRBJ2-2, with TRBD2 matching over 10 bases. V dropped 3 bases and J dropped 6; count of bases not matched to a gene: 4. Germline lookup yields CDR1 LGHDT and CDR2 YNNKEL (reference sequence). The CDR3 spans 15 residues. In nucleotides, the CDR3 is TGTGCCAGCAGCCATAGCGGGGGGCCCGCCGGGGAGCTGTTTTTT. Translated, it gives CASSHSGGPAGELFF.

The rearrangement joins TRBV10-3 to TRBJ2-1; D gene ambiguous. The CDR3 spans 14 residues. Trimming pared 7 bases from V and 0 bases from J, leaving 10 bases between. Germline values: CDR1 ENHRY, CDR2 SYGVKD. The CDR3 spells CAINPESSYNEQFF. Written as DNA, the CDR3 is TGTGCCATCAATCCGGAGAGCTCCTACAATGAGCAGTTCTTC.

This chain links TRBV3-1 (or the pseudogene TRBV3-2) with TRBJ1-1; TRBD1 aligns across 7 bases. The germline V gene has CDR1 LGHDT and CDR2 YNNKEL (reference sequence). This CDR3 contains 16 residues. The J segment lost 0 bases and the V segment lost 3 bases, leaving 7 bases of the junction unmatched. The CDR3 DNA reads TGTGCCAGCAGCCAGCGACAGGGAGCTATGAACACTGAAGCTTTCTTT. Protein sequence: CASSQRQGAMNTEAFF.

This chain connects TRBV5-1 to TRBJ2-7, with a weak D call TRBD1 (8 bases). Germline V gene data show CDR1 as SGHRS and CDR2 as YFSETQ. The CDR3 is made up of 14 amino acids. Trimming removed 1 base at V and 3 bases at J, with 11 bases between. The CDR3 DNA is TGCGCCAGCAGCTTGACAGGGGGGGACTACGAGCAGTACTTC. Translating gives CASSLTGGDYEQYF.

CDR3 region: CASSQESAGADTQYF. The CDR3 bases are TGCGCCAGCAGCCAAGAGAGCGCGGGGGCAGATACGCAGTATTTT. The chain has TRBV4-1 and TRBJ2-3, with 7 bases aligning to TRBD2. This CDR3 contains 15 residues. The V and J ends lost 0 bases and 4 bases, in that order; junction bases with no gene match: 4. CDR1 is MGHRA and CDR2 is YSYEKL in the germline V gene.

The chain uses TRBV25-1 and TRBJ1-6, with TRBD1 as a possible D gene (6 bases). The CDR3 is made up of 14 amino acids. The germline gives CDR1 MGHDK, CDR2 SYGVNS. Trimming removed 4 bases from V and 9 bases from J, with 13 bases in between. The CDR3 DNA sequence: TGTGCCAGCAGTGTCCCAGGGGTCGGTTCACCCCTCCACTTT. Its protein is CASSVPGVGSPLHF.

This chain links TRBV28 with TRBJ1-4; TRBD1 agrees at 7 bases. The CDR3 has 14 amino acids. CDR1 is MDHEN and CDR2 is SYDVKM in the germline V gene. The trim removed 6 bases at V and 8 bases at J, leaving 9 bases unmatched. CDR3 sequence: CASRKRTGWEKLFF. The CDR3 region has the DNA TGTGCCAGCAGGAAGCGGACAGGTTGGGAAAAACTGTTTTTT.

The chain has TRBV27 and TRBJ2-5; 8 nucleotides match TRBD2. Looked up from germline, CDR1 is MNHEY and CDR2 is SMNVEV (reference sequence). The length of the CDR3 is 14 residues. V lost 5 bases, J lost 5 bases, and 7 bases stayed unmatched. CDR3 bases: TGTGCCAGCAGTAGTAGCGGGGCGGGGGAGACCCAGTACTTC. It yields the protein CASSSSGAGETQYF.

This clone came up a few times. The J gene is TRBJ1-5, the V gene TRBV7-2; D call uncertain. The CDR3 covers 15 residues. Germline CDR1 SGHTA, CDR2 FQGNSA. Trimming removed 2 bases at V and 2 bases at J, with 10 bases between. CDR3 sequence (DNA): TGTGCCAGCAGCTTAACAACTACCGGCAATCAGCCCCAGCATTTT. The encoded protein is CASSLTTTGNQPQHF.